These 30 T cell receptor beta chains originate from one sample sequenced in a study of cytomegalovirus exposure and HLA in healthy donors. Profiling relied on immunoSEQ multiplex PCR, and the TCRdb table lists in-frame clones only, not all of them. In the table there are approximately 160,000 clones, around 96% of which are singletons. The sample comprised PBMCs. These receptors came from a young woman in good health and CMV-seronegative.

The V and J genes are TRBV7-2 and TRBJ2-3; 9 positions match TRBD1. The V segment lost 5 bases and the J segment 6 bases; nucleotides outside the gene matches: 9. CDR3 length equals 15 residues. Germline CDR1 reads SGHTA; CDR2 reads FQGNSA. The CDR3 nucleotides read TGTGCCAGCAGCGAGGGACAGGGAGGTTTGGATACGCAGTATTTT. Encoded protein: CASSEGQGGLDTQYF.

V usage is TRBV5-1 and J usage is TRBJ2-3, with D possibly matching TRBD2 (7 bases). Trimming left V 0 bases short and J 0 bases short, with 14 bases between. This CDR3 is built from 17 residues. Germline assignment: CDR1 SGHRS and CDR2 YFSETQ. In DNA, the CDR3 is TGCGCCAGCAGCTTGGATACGTGGGGGGGCAGCACAGATACGCAGTATTTT. Its translation: CASSLDTWGGSTDTQYF.

V is TRBV5-6 and J is TRBJ2-5; 9 nucleotides align to TRBD1. Germline V gene sequence: CDR1 SGHDT, CDR2 YYEEEE. This CDR3 has 16 amino acids. Germline trimming cut 2 bases from V and 2 bases from J; bases unmatched to any gene: 7. The chain's CDR3 is CASSFRTGVYQETQYF. CDR3 DNA sequence: TGTGCCAGCAGCTTCCGGACAGGGGTTTATCAAGAGACCCAGTACTTC. The full variable domain, completed using reference TRBV5-6 and TRBJ2-5, is DAGVTQSPTHLIKTRGQQVTLRCSPKSGHDTVSWYQQALGQGPQFIFQYYEEEERQRGNFPDRFSGHQFPNYSSELNVNALLLGDSALYLCASSFRTGVYQETQYFGPGTRLLVL.

CDR3 bases: TGTGCCAGCAGCCGACGAATAGCGGGGGGGAGCACCGGGGAGCTGTTTTTT. It is translated as CASSRRIAGGSTGELFF. This chain uses TRBV9 with TRBJ2-2, with 11 bases fitting TRBD2. J was trimmed by 4 bases and V by 4 bases; bases with no gene match: 9. The CDR3 extends over 17 amino acids. Germline CDR1 and CDR2: SGDLS and YYNGEE.

The chain employs TRBV4-3 and TRBJ2-7; D is possibly TRBD1 (5 bases). Germline assignment: CDR1 LGHNA and CDR2 YSLEER. This CDR3 region has 14 residues. The V and J ends lost 1 base and 0 bases respectively, with 7 bases between them. CDR3 bases: TGCGCCAGCAGCCAAGGGGGCTACTCCTACGAGCAGTACTTC. Its translation is CASSQGGYSYEQYF.

This rearrangement joins TRBV30 to TRBJ2-5, with D possibly being TRBD1 (5 bases). Germline V lookup: CDR1 GTSNPN, CDR2 SVGIG (reference sequence). V lost 3 bases to trimming and J lost 5 bases, with 10 bases between them. The CDR3 totals 12 residues. CDR3: CAWRGRWETQYF. Written as DNA, the CDR3 is TGTGCCTGGAGGGGGCGTTGGGAGACCCAGTACTTC.

This chain links TRBV30 with TRBJ1-4, with no clear D. Between the trimmed V and J ends, which lost 8 bases and 7 bases, there was a span of 11 bases. Germline V gene data show CDR1 as GTSNPN and CDR2 as SVGIG (reference sequence). The CDR3 extends over 11 amino acids. CDR3 region: CAGLGVEKLFF. CDR3 DNA: TGTGCCGGGCTCGGTGTTGAAAAACTGTTTTTT.

The V and J genes are TRBV7-8 and TRBJ1-4, with D unclear. With 4 bases removed from V and 8 bases from J, the gap between germline ends came to 14 bases. Germline lookup yields CDR1 SGHVS and CDR2 FQNEAQ. The CDR3 contains 14 residues. The CDR3 DNA sequence: TGTGCCAGCAGCTCGAGTACCCGAGGGGAAAAACTGTTTTTT. Translating it yields CASSSSTRGEKLFF.

The chain joins TRBV5-8 to TRBJ2-5, with TRBD1 matching over 9 bases. The V gene's germline CDR1 is SGHTS and CDR2 YDEGEE. J gave up 3 bases and V 3 bases, and 6 bases lay outside the gene matches. The CDR3 length is 15 residues. The CDR3 coding sequence is TGTGCCAGCAGCTCCGGGGACAGGGTAAAAGAGACCCAGTACTTC. Encoded protein: CASSSGDRVKETQYF.

CDR3 sequence (DNA): TGTGCCAGCAGCCAATGGGTAGGGGTGAACACTGAAGCTTTCTTT. Its translation is CASSQWVGVNTEAFF. V gene TRBV16 combines with J gene TRBJ1-1, with D perhaps matching TRBD1 (5 bases). Germline V CDR1 and CDR2: KGHSY, FQNENV. V gave up 1 base and J gave up 0 bases, with 9 bases separating them. This CDR3 contains 15 residues.

This chain connects TRBV7-6 to TRBJ1-6; 8 nucleotides agree with TRBD1. Germline V gives CDR1 SGHVS, CDR2 FNYEAQ. The CDR3 totals 15 residues. V shed 2 bases and J 5 bases; nucleotides not matched to a gene: 2. This CDR3 reads CASSLLGQDNSPLHF. CDR3 sequence (DNA): TGTGCCAGCAGCTTATTGGGACAGGATAATTCACCCCTCCACTTT.

V gene TRBV5-1 combines with J gene TRBJ1-3; D gene ambiguous. The CDR3 covers 16 residues. The V end lost 2 bases, the J end lost 0 bases, and 12 bases lay between the germline ends. Germline V gene data show CDR1 as SGHRS and CDR2 as YFSETQ. The CDR3 sequence is CASSFREASSGNTIYF. The CDR3 nucleotides are TGCGCCAGCAGCTTTCGGGAGGCGAGCTCTGGAAACACCATATATTTT. The entire variable domain, with the rest obtained from reference TRBV5-1 and TRBJ1-3, is as follows: KAGVTQTPRYLIKTRGQQVTLSCSPISGHRSVSWYQQTPGQGLQFLFEYFSETQRNKGNFPGRFSGRQFSNSRSEMNVSTLELGDSALYLCASSFREASSGNTIYFGEGSWLTVV.

CDR3 nucleotides: TGTGCCAGCAGCCCTGGCTATGAGCAGTTCTTC. It encodes CASSPGYEQFF. The chain has TRBV13 and TRBJ2-1; unclear D gene. The CDR3 runs 11 residues. Trimming removed 5 bases from V and 8 bases from J, with 7 bases in between. In germline, CDR1 is PRHDT, CDR2 FYEKMQ (reference sequence).

The V call is TRBV4-1, the J call TRBJ1-5; 7 bases agree with TRBD1. The CDR3 spans 14 residues. The junction had 7 bases not matched to a gene; V was cut back by 4 bases and J by 7 bases. Germline V gives CDR1 MGHRA, CDR2 YSYEKL. CDR3 sequence: CASSLDRVGQPQHF. The CDR3 DNA reads as TGCGCCAGCAGCCTTGACAGGGTAGGGCAGCCCCAGCATTTT.

This clone has ten or more counts. This chain joins TRBV16 and TRBJ2-7; D not resolved. Germline V gene sequence: CDR1 KGHSY, CDR2 FQNENV. The CDR3 is made up of 15 amino acids. The germline V and J ends were trimmed by 1 base and 0 bases, with 10 bases remaining between them. CDR3 protein: CASSQYEESSYEQYF. The CDR3 coding sequence is TGTGCCAGCAGCCAATACGAGGAGTCCTCCTACGAGCAGTACTTC. The whole variable domain, filled in from reference TRBV16 and TRBJ2-7, reads GEEVAQTPKHLVRGEGQKAKLYCAPIKGHSYVFWYQQVLKNEFKFLISFQNENVFDETGMPKERFSAKCLPNSPCSLEIQATKLEDSAVYFCASSQYEESSYEQYFGPGTRLTVT.

This sequence joins TRBV6-1 and TRBJ2-1; tentatively, D is TRBD1 (5 bases). Germline CDR1 MNHNS, CDR2 SASEGT. The V gene lost 6 bases and the J gene lost 4 bases, with 13 bases spanning the gap. The CDR3 has 14 residues. Written as DNA, the CDR3 is TGTGCCAGCAGAGCCTGGGCAGGGTACAATGAGCAGTTCTTC. Translating gives CASRAWAGYNEQFF.

The chain carries TRBV30 and TRBJ2-1; D possibly corresponds to TRBD1 (6 bases). V lost 0 bases to trimming and J lost 5 bases, with 17 bases between them. The germline CDR1 and CDR2 sequences are GTSNPN and SVGIG (reference sequence). The CDR3 is 16 amino acids. As DNA, the CDR3 is TGTGCCTGGAGTGTAACCCTCGGACAGTATAACAATGAGCAGTTCTTC. The encoded protein is CAWSVTLGQYNNEQFF.

The chain carries TRBV6-4 and TRBJ2-6; weak D call: TRBD2 (6 bases). Germline V lookup: CDR1 MRHNA, CDR2 SNTAGT. CDR3 length: 15 amino acids. Trimming cost V 5 bases and J 2 bases, with 10 bases left between them. CDR3 in DNA: TGTGCCAGCAGTTTGGAGGGTACTGGGGCCAACGTCCTGACTTTC. It codes for CASSLEGTGANVLTF.

The rearrangement links TRBV4-2 to TRBJ1-4; D uncertain. Germline V lookup: CDR1 LGHNA, CDR2 YNFKEQ. This CDR3 spans 15 amino acids. The V gene lost 0 bases and the J gene lost 5 bases, with 10 bases spanning the gap. Written as DNA, the CDR3 is TGTGCCAGCAGCCAAGAACCAGCGATCAATGAAAAACTGTTTTTT. Amino acid sequence: CASSQEPAINEKLFF.

V usage is TRBV6-5 and J usage is TRBJ1-1; no clear D gene. The CDR3 is made up of 13 amino acids. V lost 6 bases to trimming and J lost 6 bases, with 14 bases between them. Germline CDR1 is MNHEY and CDR2 is SVGAGI. The CDR3 protein is CASSPAEVAEAFF. For the CDR3, the DNA is TGTGCCAGCAGCCCCGCCGAGGTCGCTGAAGCTTTCTTT.

This sequence joins TRBV27 and TRBJ2-1, with 11 bases that match TRBD1. V lost 7 bases and J lost 1; bases outside the gene matches: 12. The CDR3 is 18 amino acids. Germline CDR1 is MNHEY and CDR2 is SMNVEV (reference sequence). The DNA of the CDR3 is TGTGCCAGCATGCGGACAGGGGGCTGGGGGGCTTCCTACAATGAGCAGTTCTTC. It translates to CASMRTGGWGASYNEQFF.

The rearrangement uses TRBV4-1 and TRBJ2-7; 11 bases map to TRBD1. The V segment lost 4 bases and the J segment 5 bases; nucleotides outside the gene matches: 4. The CDR3 extends over 14 amino acids. Germline V gene data show CDR1 as MGHRA and CDR2 as YSYEKL. CDR3 protein: CASSLGQGVHEQYF. CDR3 bases: TGCGCCAGCAGCCTGGGACAGGGGGTCCACGAGCAGTACTTC.

The chain couples TRBV4-2 to TRBJ1-1; 7 positions agree with TRBD1. After removal of 1 base from V and 7 bases from J, the junction contained 6 bases not matched to a gene. CDR1 LGHNA and CDR2 YNFKEQ come from the germline V gene. The CDR3 contains 14 residues. CDR3 amino acids: CASSQARGTDEAFF. DNA for the CDR3: TGTGCCAGCAGCCAAGCCAGGGGGACAGATGAAGCTTTCTTT.

This clone appeared once. The chain employs TRBV7-2 and TRBJ2-5, with TRBD2 matching over 7 bases. Germline lookup yields CDR1 SGHTA and CDR2 FQGNSA. The CDR3 contains 17 residues. Unmatched junction bases numbered 15, after V lost 8 bases and J lost 0 bases. CDR3 sequence reads: CASRFMASGIYQETQYF. The CDR3 DNA is TGTGCCAGCCGATTCATGGCTAGCGGTATCTACCAAGAGACCCAGTACTTC.

This chain joins TRBV10-3 and TRBJ2-7; D is possibly TRBD1 (6 bases). V was pared by 5 bases and J by 2 bases, with 7 bases between. The germline CDR1 and CDR2 sequences are ENHRY and SYGVKD. This CDR3 has 12 residues. The DNA for the CDR3 is TGTGCCATCAGTACAGGGCCCTACGAGCAGTACTTC. Translating gives CAISTGPYEQYF.

This chain links TRBV6-1 with TRBJ2-7, with 7 bases fitting TRBD1. Trimming at V came to 5 bases and at J to 5 bases, leaving 3 bases not matched to a gene. Germline V gene sequence: CDR1 MNHNS, CDR2 SASEGT. This CDR3 contains 12 residues. The DNA of the CDR3 is TGTGCCAGCAGTCCTCAGGGGGACGAGCAGTACTTC. Translating gives CASSPQGDEQYF.

The chain couples TRBV7-9 to TRBJ2-7; the D gene is possibly TRBD1 (5 bases). The germline V gene encodes CDR1 SEHNR and CDR2 FQNEAQ (reference sequence). The V end was cut by 0 bases, the J end by 2 bases, with 8 bases between. The CDR3 has 14 amino acids. CDR3 sequence: CASSLAQGTYEQYF. CDR3 bases: TGTGCCAGCAGCTTAGCCCAGGGCACCTACGAGCAGTACTTC.

The chain employs TRBV6-5 and TRBJ1-2; weak D call: TRBD1 (5 bases). Germline CDR1 MNHEY, CDR2 SVGAGI. The V and J ends lost 10 bases and 4 bases respectively, with 19 bases between them. The CDR3 spans 14 residues. Here the CDR3 DNA reads TGTGCCACCCTAAGGGACTTCATGACCTATGGCTACACCTTC. Translation gives CATLRDFMTYGYTF.

This sequence joins TRBV30 and TRBJ1-2, with a tentative D call TRBD1 (6 bases). Germline lookup yields CDR1 GTSNPN and CDR2 SVGIG (reference sequence). V gave up 3 bases and J gave up 4 bases, with 18 bases separating them. The CDR3 sequence is 15 residues long. The CDR3 DNA reads TGTGCCTGGAGGGGGGGGGCGTTGGGTAGCTATGGCTACACCTTC. It codes for CAWRGGALGSYGYTF.

The gene calls are TRBV6-6 and TRBJ1-6; D may be TRBD1 (6 bases). The CDR3 is 12 amino acids. Trimming left V 6 bases short and J 14 bases short, with 14 bases between. Per the germline V gene, CDR1 is MNHNY and CDR2 is SVGAGI (reference sequence). The CDR3 nucleotides are TGTGCCAGCAGAAATGAAGGGGGGGCCCTCCACTTT. It encodes CASRNEGGALHF.